This TCR beta chain was recovered during a study of shared clonotypes between healthy human individuals. Some clones are missing from TCRdb's copy, which holds only in-frame ones; the method was immunoSEQ multiplex PCR. Of about 2.1 million clones in the sample, just over 90% were seen once. CD45RO-negative cells were positively selected for CCR7, leaving out terminally differentiated effector memory CD45RA+ cells. The sequence came from a man between 18 and 35 years old in good health. Some clones in this sample may be carry-over from other donors' samples. The sample was naive CD8+ T cells from PBMCs.

The CDR3 region is CASSLGRGVAEAFF. Here the CDR3 DNA reads TGCGCCAGCAGCCTAGGCAGGGGCGTAGCTGAAGCTTTCTTT. The chain uses TRBV4-1 and TRBJ1-1, with D maybe TRBD1 (6 bases). CDR1 is MGHRA, CDR2 YSYEKL, per germline. Trimming left V 4 bases short and J 6 bases short, with 15 bases between. This CDR3 has 14 amino acids.